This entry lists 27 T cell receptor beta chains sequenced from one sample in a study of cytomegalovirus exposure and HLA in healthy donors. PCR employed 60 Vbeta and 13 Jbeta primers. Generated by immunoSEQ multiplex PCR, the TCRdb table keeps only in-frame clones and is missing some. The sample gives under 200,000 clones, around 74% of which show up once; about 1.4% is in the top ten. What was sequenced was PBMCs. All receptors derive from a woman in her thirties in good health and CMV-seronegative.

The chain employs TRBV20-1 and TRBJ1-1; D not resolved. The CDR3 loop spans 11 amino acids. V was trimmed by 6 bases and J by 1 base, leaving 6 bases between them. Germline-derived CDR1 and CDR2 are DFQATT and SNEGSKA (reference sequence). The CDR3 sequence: CSAGGNTEAFF. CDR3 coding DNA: TGCAGTGCCGGAGGGAACACTGAAGCTTTCTTT.

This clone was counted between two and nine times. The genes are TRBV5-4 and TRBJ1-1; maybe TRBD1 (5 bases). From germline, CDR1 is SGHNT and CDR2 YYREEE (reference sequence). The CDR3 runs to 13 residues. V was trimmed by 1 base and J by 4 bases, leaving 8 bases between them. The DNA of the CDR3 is TGTGCCAGCAGCTTGTTGGGGGGCACTGAAGCTTTCTTT. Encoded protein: CASSLLGGTEAFF.

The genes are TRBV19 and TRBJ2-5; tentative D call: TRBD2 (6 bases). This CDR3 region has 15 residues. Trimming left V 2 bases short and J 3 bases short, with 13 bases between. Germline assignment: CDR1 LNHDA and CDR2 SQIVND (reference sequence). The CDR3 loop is CASSIIGSGKETQYF. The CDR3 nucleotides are TGTGCCAGTAGTATAATAGGTAGCGGTAAAGAGACCCAGTACTTC.

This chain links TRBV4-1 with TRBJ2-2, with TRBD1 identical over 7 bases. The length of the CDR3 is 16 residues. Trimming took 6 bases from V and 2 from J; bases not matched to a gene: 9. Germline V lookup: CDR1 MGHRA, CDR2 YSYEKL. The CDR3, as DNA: TGCGCCAGCAGTCAACAACAGGGGTCCAACACCGGGGAGCTGTTTTTT. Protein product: CASSQQQGSNTGELFF.

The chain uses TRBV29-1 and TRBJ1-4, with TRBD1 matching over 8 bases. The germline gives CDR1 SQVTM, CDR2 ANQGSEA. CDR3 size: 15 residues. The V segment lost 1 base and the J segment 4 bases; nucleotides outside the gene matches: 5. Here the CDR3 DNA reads TGCAGCGTTGAAGGGACAGGGCCTAATAATGAAAAACTGTTTTTT. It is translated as CSVEGTGPNNEKLFF.

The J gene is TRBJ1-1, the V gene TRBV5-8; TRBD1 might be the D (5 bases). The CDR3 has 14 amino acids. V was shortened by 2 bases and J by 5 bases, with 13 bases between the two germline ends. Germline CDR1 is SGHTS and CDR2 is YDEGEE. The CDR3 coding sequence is TGTGCCAGCAGCTTCATGGGGCGAGGTACTGAAGCTTTCTTT. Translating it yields CASSFMGRGTEAFF.

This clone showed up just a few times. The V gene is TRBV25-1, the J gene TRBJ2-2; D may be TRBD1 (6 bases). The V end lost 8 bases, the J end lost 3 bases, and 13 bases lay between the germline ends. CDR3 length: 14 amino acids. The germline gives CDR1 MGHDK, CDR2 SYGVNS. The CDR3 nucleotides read TGTGCCAGCCGCCGGGACATATACACCGGGGAGCTGTTTTTT. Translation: CASRRDIYTGELFF.

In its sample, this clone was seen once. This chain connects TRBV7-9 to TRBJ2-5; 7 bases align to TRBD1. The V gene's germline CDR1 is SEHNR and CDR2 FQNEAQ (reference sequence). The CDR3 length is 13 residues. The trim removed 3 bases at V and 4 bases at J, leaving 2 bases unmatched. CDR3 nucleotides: TGTGCCAGCAGCTTCGACAGGGTAGAGACCCAGTACTTC. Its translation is CASSFDRVETQYF. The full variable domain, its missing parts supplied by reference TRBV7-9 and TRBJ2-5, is DTGVSQNPRHKITKRGQNVTFRCDPISEHNRLYWYRQTLGQGPEFLTYFQNEAQLEKSRLLSDRFSAERPKGSFSTLEIQRTEQGDSAMYLCASSFDRVETQYFGPGTRLLVL.

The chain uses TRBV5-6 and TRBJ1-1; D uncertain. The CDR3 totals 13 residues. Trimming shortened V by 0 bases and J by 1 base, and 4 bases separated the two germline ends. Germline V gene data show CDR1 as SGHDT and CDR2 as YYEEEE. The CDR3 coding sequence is TGTGCCAGCAGCTTGGGGAGGAACACTGAAGCTTTCTTT. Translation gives CASSLGRNTEAFF. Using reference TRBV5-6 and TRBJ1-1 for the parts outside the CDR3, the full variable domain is DAGVTQSPTHLIKTRGQQVTLRCSPKSGHDTVSWYQQALGQGPQFIFQYYEEEERQRGNFPDRFSGHQFPNYSSELNVNALLLGDSALYLCASSLGRNTEAFFGQGTRLTVV.

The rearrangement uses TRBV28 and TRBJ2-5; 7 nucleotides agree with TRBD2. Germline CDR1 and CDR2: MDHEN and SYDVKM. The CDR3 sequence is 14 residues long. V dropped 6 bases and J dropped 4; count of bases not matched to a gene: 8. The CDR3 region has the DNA TGTGCCAGCAGCTCAACTAGCGTCCCAGAGACCCAGTACTTC. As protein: CASSSTSVPETQYF.

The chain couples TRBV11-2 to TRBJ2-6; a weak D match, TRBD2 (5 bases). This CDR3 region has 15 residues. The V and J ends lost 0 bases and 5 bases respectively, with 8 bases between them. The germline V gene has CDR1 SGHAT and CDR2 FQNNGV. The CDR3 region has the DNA TGTGCCAGCAGCTTAGATCGGAGGTGGGCCAACGTCCTGACTTTC. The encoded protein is CASSLDRRWANVLTF.

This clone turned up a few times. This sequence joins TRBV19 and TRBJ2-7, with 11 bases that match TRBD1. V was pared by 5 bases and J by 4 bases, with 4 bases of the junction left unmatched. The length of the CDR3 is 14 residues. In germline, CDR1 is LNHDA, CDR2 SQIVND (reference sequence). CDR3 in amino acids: CASSWTGGIYEQYF. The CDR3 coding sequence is TGTGCCAGTAGTTGGACAGGGGGCATTTACGAGCAGTACTTC. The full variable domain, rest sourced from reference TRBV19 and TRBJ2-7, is DGGITQSPKYLFRKEGQNVTLSCEQNLNHDAMYWYRQDPGQGLRLIYYSQIVNDFQKGDIAEGYSVSREKKESFPLTVTSAQKNPTAFYLCASSWTGGIYEQYFGPGTRLTVT.

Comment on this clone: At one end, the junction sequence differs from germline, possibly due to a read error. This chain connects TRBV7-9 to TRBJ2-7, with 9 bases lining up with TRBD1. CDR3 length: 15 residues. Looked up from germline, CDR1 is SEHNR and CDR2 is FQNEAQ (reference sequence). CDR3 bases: TGTTCCAGCAGCCAGGGAGACAGGGGGACCTACGAGCAGTACTTC. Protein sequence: CSSSQGDRGTYEQYF.

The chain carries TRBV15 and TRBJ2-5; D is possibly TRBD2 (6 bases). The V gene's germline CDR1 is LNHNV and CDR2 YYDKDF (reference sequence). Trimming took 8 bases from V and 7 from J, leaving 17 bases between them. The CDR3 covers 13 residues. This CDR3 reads CATGTGPTGTQYF. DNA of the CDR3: TGTGCCACCGGGACTGGGCCGACCGGGACCCAGTACTTC.

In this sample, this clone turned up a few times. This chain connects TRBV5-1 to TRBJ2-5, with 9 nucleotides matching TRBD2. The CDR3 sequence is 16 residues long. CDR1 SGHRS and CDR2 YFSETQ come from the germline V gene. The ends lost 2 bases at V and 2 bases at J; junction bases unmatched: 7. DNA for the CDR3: TGCGCCAGCAGCTTTCGCGGGGGGGCTCAACAAGAGACCCAGTACTTC. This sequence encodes CASSFRGGAQQETQYF.

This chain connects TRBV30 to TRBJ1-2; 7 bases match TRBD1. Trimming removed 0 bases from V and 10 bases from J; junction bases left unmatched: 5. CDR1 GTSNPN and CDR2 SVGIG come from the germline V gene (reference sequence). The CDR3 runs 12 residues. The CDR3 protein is CAWSVQGTFYTF. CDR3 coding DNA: TGTGCCTGGAGTGTACAGGGGACATTCTACACCTTC. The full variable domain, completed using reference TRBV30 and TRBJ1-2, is SQTIHQWPATLVQPVGSPLSLECTVEGTSNPNLYWYRQAAGRGLQLLFYSVGIGQISSEVPQNLSASRPQDRQFILSSKKLLLSDSGFYLCAWSVQGTFYTFGSGTRLTVV.

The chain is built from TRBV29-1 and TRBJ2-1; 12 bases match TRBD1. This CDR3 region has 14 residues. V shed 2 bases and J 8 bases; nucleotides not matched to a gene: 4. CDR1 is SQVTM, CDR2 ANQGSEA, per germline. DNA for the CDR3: TGCAGCGTTGAATCGGGACAGGGGGCTGATGAGCAGTTCTTC. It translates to CSVESGQGADEQFF.

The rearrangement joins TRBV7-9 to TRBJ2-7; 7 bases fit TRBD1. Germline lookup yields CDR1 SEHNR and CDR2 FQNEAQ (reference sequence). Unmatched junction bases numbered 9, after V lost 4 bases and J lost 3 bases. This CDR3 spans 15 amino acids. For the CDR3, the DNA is TGTGCCAGCAGCTCCCCCGGGACAGCCCTCTACGAGCAGTACTTC. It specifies CASSSPGTALYEQYF. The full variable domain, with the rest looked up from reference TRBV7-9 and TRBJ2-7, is DTGVSQNPRHKITKRGQNVTFRCDPISEHNRLYWYRQTLGQGPEFLTYFQNEAQLEKSRLLSDRFSAERPKGSFSTLEIQRTEQGDSAMYLCASSSPGTALYEQYFGPGTRLTVT.

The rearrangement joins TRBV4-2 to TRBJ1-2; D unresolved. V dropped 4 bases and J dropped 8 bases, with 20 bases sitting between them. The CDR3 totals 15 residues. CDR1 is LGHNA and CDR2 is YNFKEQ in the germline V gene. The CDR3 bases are TGTGCCAGCAGCCTAAGCGGAGACCCACTCCAGGGCTACACCTTC. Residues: CASSLSGDPLQGYTF.

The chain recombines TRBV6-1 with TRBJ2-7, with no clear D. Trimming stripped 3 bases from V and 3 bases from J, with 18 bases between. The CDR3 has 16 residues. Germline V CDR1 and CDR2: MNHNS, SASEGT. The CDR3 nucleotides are TGTGCCAGCAGTGATATAAGCCGGTCCCAATACTACGAGCAGTACTTC. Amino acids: CASSDISRSQYYEQYF.

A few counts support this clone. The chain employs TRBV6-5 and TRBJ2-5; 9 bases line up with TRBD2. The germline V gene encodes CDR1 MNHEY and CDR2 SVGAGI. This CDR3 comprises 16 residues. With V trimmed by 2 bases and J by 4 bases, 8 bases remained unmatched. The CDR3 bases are TGTGCCAGCAGTTACATAGCGGGGGCCCTTACAGAGACCCAGTACTTC. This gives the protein CASSYIAGALTETQYF.

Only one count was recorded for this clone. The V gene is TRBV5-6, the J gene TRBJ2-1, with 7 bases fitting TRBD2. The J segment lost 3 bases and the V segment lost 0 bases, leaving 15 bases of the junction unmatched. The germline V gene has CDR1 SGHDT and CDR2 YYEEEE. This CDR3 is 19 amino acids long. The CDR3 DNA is TGTGCCAGCAGCTTGGTGGGGAGGGCTCCCGGACCCCTCTACAATGAGCAGTTCTTC. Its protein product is CASSLVGRAPGPLYNEQFF.

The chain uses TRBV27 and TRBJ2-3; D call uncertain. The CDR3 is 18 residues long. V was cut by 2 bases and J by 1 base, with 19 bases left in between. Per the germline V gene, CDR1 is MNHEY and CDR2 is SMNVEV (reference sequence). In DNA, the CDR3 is TGTGCCAGCAGTTTAGGTGGCCTAACGAGTCTAGGCACAGATACGCAGTATTTT. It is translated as CASSLGGLTSLGTDTQYF.

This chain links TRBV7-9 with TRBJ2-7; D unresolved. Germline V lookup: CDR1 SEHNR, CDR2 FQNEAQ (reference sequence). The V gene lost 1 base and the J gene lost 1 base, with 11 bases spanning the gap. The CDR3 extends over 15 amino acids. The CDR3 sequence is CASSLDPNLSYEQYF. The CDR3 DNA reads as TGTGCCAGCAGCTTAGACCCAAACTTGTCCTACGAGCAGTACTTC.

CDR3 amino acids: CASSLAGQGMGGYTF. The CDR3 nucleotides are TGTGCCAGCAGCTTAGCCGGACAAGGGATGGGTGGCTACACCTTC. The chain carries TRBV7-2 and TRBJ1-2; possible D gene TRBD1, 5 bases. The CDR3 consists of 15 residues. Trimming stripped 0 bases from V and 7 bases from J, with 15 bases between. Germline V gene sequence: CDR1 SGHTA, CDR2 FQGNSA. Drawing the rest from reference TRBV7-2 and TRBJ1-2, the complete variable domain is GAGVSQSPSNKVTEKGKDVELRCDPISGHTALYWYRQSLGQGLEFLIYFQGNSAPDKSGLPSDRFSAERTGGSVSTLTIQRTQQEDSAVYLCASSLAGQGMGGYTFGSGTRLTVV.

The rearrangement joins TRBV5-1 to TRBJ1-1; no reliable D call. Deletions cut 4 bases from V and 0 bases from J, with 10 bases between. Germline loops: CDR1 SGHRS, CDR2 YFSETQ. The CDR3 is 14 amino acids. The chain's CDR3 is CASSLGTMNTEAFF. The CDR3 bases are TGCGCCAGCAGCCTCGGAACTATGAACACTGAAGCTTTCTTT.

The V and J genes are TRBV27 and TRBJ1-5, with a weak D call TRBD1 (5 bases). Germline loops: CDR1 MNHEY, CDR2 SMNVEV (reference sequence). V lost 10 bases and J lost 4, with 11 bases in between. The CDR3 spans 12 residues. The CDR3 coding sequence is TGTGCCACGGGGCGGGGGAATCAGCCCCAGCATTTT. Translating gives CATGRGNQPQHF.